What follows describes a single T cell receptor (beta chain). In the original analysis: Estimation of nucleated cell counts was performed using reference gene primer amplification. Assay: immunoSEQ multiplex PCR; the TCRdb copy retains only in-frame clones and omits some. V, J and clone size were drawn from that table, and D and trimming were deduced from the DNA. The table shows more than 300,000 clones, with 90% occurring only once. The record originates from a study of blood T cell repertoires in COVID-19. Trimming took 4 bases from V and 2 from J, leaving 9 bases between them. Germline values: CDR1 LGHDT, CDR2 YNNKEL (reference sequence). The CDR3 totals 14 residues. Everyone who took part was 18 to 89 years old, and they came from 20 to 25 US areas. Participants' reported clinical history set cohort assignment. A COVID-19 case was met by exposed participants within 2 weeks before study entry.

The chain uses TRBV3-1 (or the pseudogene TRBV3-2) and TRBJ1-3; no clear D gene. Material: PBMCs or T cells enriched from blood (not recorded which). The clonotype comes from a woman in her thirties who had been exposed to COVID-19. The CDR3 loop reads CASSRASAGNTIYF. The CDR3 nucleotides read TGTGCCAGCAGCCGGGCTTCGGCTGGAAACACCATATATTTT.